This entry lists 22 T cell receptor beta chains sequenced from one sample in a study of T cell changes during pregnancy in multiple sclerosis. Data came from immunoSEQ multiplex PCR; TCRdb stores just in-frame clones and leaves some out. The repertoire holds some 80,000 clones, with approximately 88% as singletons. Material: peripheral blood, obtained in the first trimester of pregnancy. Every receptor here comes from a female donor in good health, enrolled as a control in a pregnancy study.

CDR3 sequence reads: CASSSLLAGGPSSYNEQFF. Here the CDR3 DNA reads TGCGCCAGCAGCTCCTTACTAGCGGGGGGCCCAAGCTCCTACAATGAGCAGTTCTTC. The chain recombines TRBV5-1 with TRBJ2-1; 12 positions match TRBD2. CDR3 size: 19 residues. V lost 3 bases and J lost 0; bases outside the gene matches: 10. In germline, CDR1 is SGHRS, CDR2 YFSETQ.

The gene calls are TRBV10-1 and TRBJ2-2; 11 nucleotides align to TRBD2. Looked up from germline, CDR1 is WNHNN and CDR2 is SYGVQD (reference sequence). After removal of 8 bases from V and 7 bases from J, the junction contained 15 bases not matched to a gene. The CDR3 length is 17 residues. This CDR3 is CASESQIAGGLGGELFF. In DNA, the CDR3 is TGCGCCAGCGAGTCCCAAATAGCGGGGGGGCTTGGCGGGGAGCTGTTTTTT.

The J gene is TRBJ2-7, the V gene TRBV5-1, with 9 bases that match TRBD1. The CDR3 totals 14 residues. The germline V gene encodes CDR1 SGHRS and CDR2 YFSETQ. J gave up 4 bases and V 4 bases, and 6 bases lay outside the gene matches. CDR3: CASSPDRGEYEQYF. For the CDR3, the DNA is TGCGCCAGCAGCCCCGACAGGGGGGAATACGAGCAGTACTTC.

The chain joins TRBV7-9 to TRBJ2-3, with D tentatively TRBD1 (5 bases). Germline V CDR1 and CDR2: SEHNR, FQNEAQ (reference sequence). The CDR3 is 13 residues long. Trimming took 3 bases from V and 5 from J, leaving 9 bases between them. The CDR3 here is CASSFTDRDTQYF. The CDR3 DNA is TGTGCCAGCAGCTTTACTGACAGAGATACGCAGTATTTT.

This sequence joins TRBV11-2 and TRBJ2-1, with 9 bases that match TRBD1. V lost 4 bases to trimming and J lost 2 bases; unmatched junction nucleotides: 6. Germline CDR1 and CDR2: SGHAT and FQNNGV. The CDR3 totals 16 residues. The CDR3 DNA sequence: TGTGCCAGCAGCTCCGGACAGGGGAGGCCCTACAATGAGCAGTTCTTC. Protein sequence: CASSSGQGRPYNEQFF.

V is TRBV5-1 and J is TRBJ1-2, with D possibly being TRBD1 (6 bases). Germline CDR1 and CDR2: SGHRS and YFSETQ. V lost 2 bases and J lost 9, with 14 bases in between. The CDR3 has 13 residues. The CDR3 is CASSLSRGGSYTF. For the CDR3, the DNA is TGCGCCAGCAGCTTATCCAGGGGTGGGAGCTACACCTTC. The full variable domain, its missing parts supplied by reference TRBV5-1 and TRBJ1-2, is KAGVTQTPRYLIKTRGQQVTLSCSPISGHRSVSWYQQTPGQGLQFLFEYFSETQRNKGNFPGRFSGRQFSNSRSEMNVSTLELGDSALYLCASSLSRGGSYTFGSGTRLTVV.

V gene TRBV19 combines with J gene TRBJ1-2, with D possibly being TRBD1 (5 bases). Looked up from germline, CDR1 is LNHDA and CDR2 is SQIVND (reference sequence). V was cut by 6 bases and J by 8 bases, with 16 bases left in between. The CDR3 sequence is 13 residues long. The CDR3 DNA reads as TGTGCCAGTAGCCGGGACGGGGGACCCGGCTACACCTTC. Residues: CASSRDGGPGYTF.

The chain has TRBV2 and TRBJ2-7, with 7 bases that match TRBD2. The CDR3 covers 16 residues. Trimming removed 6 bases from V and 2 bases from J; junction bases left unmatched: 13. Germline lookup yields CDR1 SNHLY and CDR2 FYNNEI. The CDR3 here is CASRGVMWEGTYEQYF. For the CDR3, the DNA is TGTGCCAGCAGAGGGGTTATGTGGGAGGGGACCTACGAGCAGTACTTC.

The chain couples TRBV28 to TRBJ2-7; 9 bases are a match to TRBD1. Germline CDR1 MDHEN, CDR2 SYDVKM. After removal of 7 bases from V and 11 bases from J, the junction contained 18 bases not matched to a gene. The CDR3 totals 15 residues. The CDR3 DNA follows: TGTGCCAGCACCGTCGCCCGGGACAGGGTATCATACAAGTACTTC. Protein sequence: CASTVARDRVSYKYF.

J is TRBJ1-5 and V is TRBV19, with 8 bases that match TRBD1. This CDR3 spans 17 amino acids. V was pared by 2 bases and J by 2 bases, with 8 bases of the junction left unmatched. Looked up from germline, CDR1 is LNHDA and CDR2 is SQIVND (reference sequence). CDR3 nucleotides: TGTGCCAGTAGTATATTACCCGACAGGGGACGCAATCAGCCCCAGCATTTT. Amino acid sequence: CASSILPDRGRNQPQHF.

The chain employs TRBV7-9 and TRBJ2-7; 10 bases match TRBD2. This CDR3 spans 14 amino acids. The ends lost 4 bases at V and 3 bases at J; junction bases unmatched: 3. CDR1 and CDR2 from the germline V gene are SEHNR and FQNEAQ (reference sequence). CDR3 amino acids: CASSSLAGVYEQYF. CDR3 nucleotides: TGTGCCAGCAGCTCCCTAGCGGGAGTCTACGAGCAGTACTTC.

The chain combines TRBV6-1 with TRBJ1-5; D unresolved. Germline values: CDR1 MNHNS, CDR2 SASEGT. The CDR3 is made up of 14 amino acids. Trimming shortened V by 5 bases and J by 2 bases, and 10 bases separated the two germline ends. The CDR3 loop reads CASSQDLGNQPQHF. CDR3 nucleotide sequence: TGTGCCAGCAGTCAAGACCTAGGCAATCAGCCCCAGCATTTT.

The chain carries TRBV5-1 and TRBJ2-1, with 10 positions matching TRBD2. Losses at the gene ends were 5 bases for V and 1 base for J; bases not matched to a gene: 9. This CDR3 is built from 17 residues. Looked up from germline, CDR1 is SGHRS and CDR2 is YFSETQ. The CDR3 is CASRLSGGAQSYNEQFF. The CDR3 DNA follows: TGCGCCAGCAGACTGAGCGGGGGGGCCCAGTCCTACAATGAGCAGTTCTTC.

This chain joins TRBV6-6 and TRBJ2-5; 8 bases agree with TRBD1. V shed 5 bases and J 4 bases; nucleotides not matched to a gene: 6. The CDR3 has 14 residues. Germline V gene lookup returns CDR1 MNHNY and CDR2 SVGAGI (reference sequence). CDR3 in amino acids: CASSTSDRGETQYF. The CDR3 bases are TGTGCCAGCAGTACCTCCGACAGGGGAGAGACCCAGTACTTC.

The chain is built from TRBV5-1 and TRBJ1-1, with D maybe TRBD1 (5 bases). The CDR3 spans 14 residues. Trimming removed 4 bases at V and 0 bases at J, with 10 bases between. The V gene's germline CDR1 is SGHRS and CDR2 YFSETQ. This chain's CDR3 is CASSPTQVNTEAFF. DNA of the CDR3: TGCGCCAGCAGCCCAACACAGGTGAACACTGAAGCTTTCTTT.

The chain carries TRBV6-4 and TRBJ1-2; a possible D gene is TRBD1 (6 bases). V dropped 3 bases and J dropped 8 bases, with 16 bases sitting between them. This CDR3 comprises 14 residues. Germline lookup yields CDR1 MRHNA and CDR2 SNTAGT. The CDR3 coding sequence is TGTGCCAGCAGTGAGGCCAGGGGAGAAGGGGGCTACACCTTC. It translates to CASSEARGEGGYTF.

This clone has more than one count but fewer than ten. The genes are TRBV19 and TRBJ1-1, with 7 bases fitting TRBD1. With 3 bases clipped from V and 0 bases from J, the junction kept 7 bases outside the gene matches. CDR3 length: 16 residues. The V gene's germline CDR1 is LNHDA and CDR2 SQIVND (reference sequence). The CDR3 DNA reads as TGTGCCAGTAGTATGGGCTCGACAGGGATGAACACTGAAGCTTTCTTT. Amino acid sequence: CASSMGSTGMNTEAFF.

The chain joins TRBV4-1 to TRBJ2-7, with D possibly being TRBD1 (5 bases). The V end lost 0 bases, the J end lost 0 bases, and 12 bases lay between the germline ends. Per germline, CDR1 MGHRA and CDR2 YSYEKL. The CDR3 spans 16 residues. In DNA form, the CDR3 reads TGCGCCAGCAGCCAAGATTTAGGGGCCCCCTCCTACGAGCAGTACTTC. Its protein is CASSQDLGAPSYEQYF.

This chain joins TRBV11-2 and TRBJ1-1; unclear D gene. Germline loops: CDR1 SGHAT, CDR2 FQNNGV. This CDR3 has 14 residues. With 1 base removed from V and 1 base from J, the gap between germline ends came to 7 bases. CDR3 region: CASSLGVWNTEAFF. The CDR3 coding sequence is TGTGCCAGCAGCTTAGGAGTCTGGAACACTGAAGCTTTCTTT. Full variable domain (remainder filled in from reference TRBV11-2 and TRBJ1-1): EAGVAQSPRYKIIEKRQSVAFWCNPISGHATLYWYQQILGQGPKLLIQFQNNGVVDDSQLPKDRFSAERLKGVDSTLKIQPAKLEDSAVYLCASSLGVWNTEAFFGQGTRLTVV.

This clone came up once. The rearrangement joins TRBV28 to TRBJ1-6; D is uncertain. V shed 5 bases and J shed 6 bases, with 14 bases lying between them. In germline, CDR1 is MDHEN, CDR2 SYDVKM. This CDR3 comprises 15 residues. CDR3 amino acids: CASSLRSLSNSPLHF. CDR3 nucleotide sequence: TGTGCCAGCAGTCTCCGGTCACTCTCTAATTCACCCCTCCACTTT.

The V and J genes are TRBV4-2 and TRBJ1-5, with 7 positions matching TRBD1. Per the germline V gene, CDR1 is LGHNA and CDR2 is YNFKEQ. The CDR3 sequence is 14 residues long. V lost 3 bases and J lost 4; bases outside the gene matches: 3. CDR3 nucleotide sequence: TGTGCCAGCAGCCACGGGACAGAGAATCAGCCCCAGCATTTT. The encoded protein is CASSHGTENQPQHF.

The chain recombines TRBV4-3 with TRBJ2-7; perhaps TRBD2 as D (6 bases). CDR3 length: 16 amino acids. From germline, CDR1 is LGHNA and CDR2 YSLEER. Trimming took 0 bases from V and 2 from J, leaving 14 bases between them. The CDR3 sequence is CASSQDLGGTAYEQYF. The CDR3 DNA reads TGCGCCAGCAGCCAAGATCTTGGCGGGACTGCCTACGAGCAGTACTTC.